This T cell receptor (beta chain) was sequenced in a study of blood T cell repertoires in COVID-19. Study details: The United States, Italy and Spain supplied acute and convalescent COVID-19 samples. PBMCs, B-cell-depleted T cells, or T cells provided the cDNA or gDNA that made up the material.

In the original processing: Amplifying reference gene primers gave estimates of nucleated cell counts. The assay was immunoSEQ multiplex PCR, and TCRdb's table has in-frame clones only and misses some. V, J and clone size reflect that table, while D and trimming were determined from the DNA. The table shows more than 70,000 clones, with 90% occurring only once. Germline-derived CDR1 and CDR2 are MNHEY and SVGAGI. V gave up 0 bases and J gave up 2 bases, with 13 bases separating them. This CDR3 has 16 residues. The sequenced sample consisted of peripheral blood. This rearrangement joins TRBV6-5 to TRBJ2-5; the D gene is possibly TRBD2 (5 bases). The TCR was taken from a woman of 80 years or more with acute or convalescent COVID-19. CDR3 bases: TGTGCCAGCAGTTACTCCCGACTACCCATACAAGAGACCCAGTACTTC. Amino acid sequence: CASSYSRLPIQETQYF.